The next 32 T cell receptor beta chains were all read from a single sample in a study of chemoradiotherapy in HPV16-positive cancers. Sequencing was performed with immunoSEQ multiplex PCR; in TCRdb, only in-frame clones are kept and a portion is missing. Of tens of thousands of clones in the sample, around 94% were seen once. The sample was taken from a patient who underwent chemoradiotherapy. These TCRs come from a human donor with HPV-associated anogenital cancer.

The chain employs TRBV6-5 and TRBJ1-6; perhaps TRBD1 as D (6 bases). The V end lost 7 bases, the J end lost 10 bases, and 17 bases lay between the germline ends. The germline V gene encodes CDR1 MNHEY and CDR2 SVGAGI. The CDR3 length is 14 residues. The DNA for the CDR3 is TGTGCCAGCAAGGGGGGGTCAGCGGTCTCACCCCTCCACTTT. It specifies CASKGGSAVSPLHF.

This chain's CDR3 is CAISRELNTEAFF. The CDR3 DNA sequence: TGTGCCATCAGTAGGGAACTGAACACTGAAGCTTTCTTT. The chain has TRBV10-3 and TRBJ1-1; no clear D gene. The germline CDR1 and CDR2 sequences are ENHRY and SYGVKD. V was clipped by 5 bases and J by 0 bases, with 7 bases between them. The CDR3 length is 13 residues.

This sequence joins TRBV5-4 and TRBJ2-5; either TRBD1 or TRBD2 may supply D (5 bases each). The V gene's germline CDR1 is SGHNT and CDR2 YYREEE (reference sequence). With 3 bases removed from V and 2 bases from J, the gap between germline ends came to 14 bases. The CDR3 sequence is 15 residues long. CDR3 protein: CASSSLRDEQETQYF. The CDR3, as DNA: TGTGCCAGCAGCTCGCTCCGGGACGAGCAAGAGACCCAGTACTTC.

The V and J genes are TRBV29-1 and TRBJ1-2, with D uncertain. The V gene lost 4 bases and the J gene lost 4 bases, with 13 bases spanning the gap. The CDR3 contains 13 residues. The germline V gene has CDR1 SQVTM and CDR2 ANQGSEA. CDR3 sequence (DNA): TGCAGCGTTGGGGAAAACGTACTCTATGGCTACACCTTC. It translates to CSVGENVLYGYTF.

The rearrangement links TRBV6-1 to TRBJ1-1; possible D gene TRBD1, 6 bases. Germline V CDR1 and CDR2: MNHNS, SASEGT. Trimming stripped 8 bases from V and 5 bases from J, with 18 bases between. The CDR3 has 14 residues. For the CDR3, the DNA is TGTGCCAGCCTTGGACAGTCCAAGGGGACTGAAGCTTTCTTT. This gives the protein CASLGQSKGTEAFF.

The chain has TRBV11-1 and TRBJ2-3; TRBD1 might be the D (6 bases). The V and J ends lost 3 bases and 0 bases respectively, with 7 bases between them. Per the germline V gene, CDR1 is SGHAT and CDR2 is FQDESV (reference sequence). The CDR3 covers 14 residues. CDR3 DNA: TGTGCCAGCAGCTTTGGACAGAGCACAGATACGCAGTATTTT. The encoded protein is CASSFGQSTDTQYF.

By sample fraction, this clone is large. The rearrangement joins TRBV6-4 to TRBJ2-3, with 12 bases lining up with TRBD2. Germline V gives CDR1 MRHNA, CDR2 SNTAGT. The CDR3 runs 14 residues. V lost 3 bases and J lost 5; bases outside the gene matches: 0. Here the CDR3 reads CASSELAGGDTQYF. Here the CDR3 DNA reads TGTGCCAGCAGTGAACTAGCGGGAGGAGATACGCAGTATTTT.

V usage is TRBV5-1 and J usage is TRBJ2-1; TRBD2 agrees at 9 bases. The CDR3 totals 16 residues. Germline assignment: CDR1 SGHRS and CDR2 YFSETQ. Trimming cost V 0 bases and J 2 bases; bases outside gene matches: 3. This CDR3 reads CASSLASGRTYNEQFF. The DNA of the CDR3 is TGCGCCAGCAGCTTGGCGAGCGGGAGGACCTACAATGAGCAGTTCTTC. The variable domain in full, with the rest retrieved from reference TRBV5-1 and TRBJ2-1, is KAGVTQTPRYLIKTRGQQVTLSCSPISGHRSVSWYQQTPGQGLQFLFEYFSETQRNKGNFPGRFSGRQFSNSRSEMNVSTLELGDSALYLCASSLASGRTYNEQFFGPGTRLTVL.

The chain carries TRBV28 and TRBJ2-7, with D unresolved. The CDR3 is made up of 13 amino acids. Germline values: CDR1 MDHEN, CDR2 SYDVKM. The V end was cut by 1 base, the J end by 7 bases, with 11 bases between. Written as DNA, the CDR3 is TGTGCCAGCAGTTTATACGGAGTTCAGGAGCAGTACTTC. Its translation is CASSLYGVQEQYF.

For the CDR3, the DNA is TGTGCCTGGAGTGTACGGTTCTTGGGGTACTATGGCTACACCTTC. Translated, it gives CAWSVRFLGYYGYTF. The rearrangement joins TRBV30 to TRBJ1-2; D is unresolved. This CDR3 is 15 amino acids long. CDR1 is GTSNPN, CDR2 SVGIG, per germline (reference sequence). V was trimmed by 0 bases and J by 3 bases, leaving 14 bases between them.

The table lists this clone with a few counts. V and J are TRBV4-2 and TRBJ2-5, with TRBD2 matching over 12 bases. CDR1 and CDR2 from the germline V gene are LGHNA and YNFKEQ. The CDR3 extends over 16 amino acids. Germline trimming cut 1 base from V and 5 bases from J; bases unmatched to any gene: 5. DNA of the CDR3: TGTGCCAGCAGCCAAGGACTAGCGGGAGTGAGGGAGACCCAGTACTTC. The encoded protein is CASSQGLAGVRETQYF.

The J gene is TRBJ2-5, the V gene TRBV19, with TRBD1 matching over 9 bases. Trimming took 4 bases from V and 4 from J; bases not matched to a gene: 7. Germline V gene data show CDR1 as LNHDA and CDR2 as SQIVND (reference sequence). This CDR3 is 15 amino acids long. The CDR3 DNA reads as TGTGCCAGTAGTACTGGATACAGGGGGCCAGAGACCCAGTACTTC. Protein sequence: CASSTGYRGPETQYF. The entire variable domain, with the rest obtained from reference TRBV19 and TRBJ2-5, is as follows: DGGITQSPKYLFRKEGQNVTLSCEQNLNHDAMYWYRQDPGQGLRLIYYSQIVNDFQKGDIAEGYSVSREKKESFPLTVTSAQKNPTAFYLCASSTGYRGPETQYFGPGTRLLVL.

This chain connects TRBV6-1 to TRBJ2-4; D might be TRBD1 (5 bases). CDR3 length: 16 amino acids. V dropped 0 bases and J dropped 6 bases, with 15 bases sitting between them. Per germline, CDR1 MNHNS and CDR2 SASEGT. The CDR3, as DNA: TGTGCCAGCAGTGAAGCTTTATGGGAAGGGGCAAACATTCAGTACTTC. Translation gives CASSEALWEGANIQYF.

This sequence joins TRBV2 and TRBJ2-4; 8 bases are shared with TRBD1. J lost 7 bases, V lost 4 bases, and 6 bases had no gene match. This CDR3 is 14 amino acids long. Germline CDR1 is SNHLY and CDR2 is FYNNEI. The CDR3 DNA follows: TGTGCCAGCAGTGTCGACAGGGGCGAGAACATTCAGTACTTC. This translates into CASSVDRGENIQYF.

This clone was observed once. The rearrangement links TRBV29-1 to TRBJ2-5; D is perhaps TRBD1 (6 bases). In germline, CDR1 is SQVTM, CDR2 ANQGSEA. The V and J ends lost 6 bases and 4 bases respectively, with 15 bases between them. The CDR3 covers 13 residues. CDR3 nucleotides: TGCAGCGTGGGAGTGGGGGCGAGAGAGACCCAGTACTTC. It is translated as CSVGVGARETQYF.

This chain connects TRBV9 to TRBJ1-3, with D hard to call. CDR1 and CDR2 from the germline V gene are SGDLS and YYNGEE. V dropped 3 bases and J dropped 0 bases, with 7 bases sitting between them. The CDR3 loop spans 14 amino acids. The CDR3 protein is CASSDTSSGNTIYF. In DNA form, the CDR3 reads TGTGCCAGCAGCGACACGTCCTCTGGAAACACCATATATTTT.

This sequence joins TRBV6-1 and TRBJ1-4; D gene uncertain. V was trimmed by 8 bases and J by 10 bases, leaving 11 bases between them. CDR1 and CDR2 (germline): MNHNS, SASEGT. There are 11 residues in the CDR3. DNA of the CDR3: TGTGCCAGCCAGTGGGGTGGAAAACTGTTTTTT. Its protein is CASQWGGKLFF.

The rearrangement links TRBV30 to TRBJ2-5, with TRBD2 matching over 11 bases. V shed 6 bases and J 5 bases; nucleotides not matched to a gene: 2. The CDR3 has 12 amino acids. Germline V gene data show CDR1 as GTSNPN and CDR2 as SVGIG (reference sequence). The CDR3 loop reads CACTSGGETQYF. CDR3 coding DNA: TGTGCCTGCACTAGCGGGGGTGAGACCCAGTACTTC.

This clone is a singleton in its sample. This sequence joins TRBV7-2 and TRBJ1-5, with a tentative D call TRBD1 (6 bases). V was shortened by 8 bases and J by 4 bases, with 9 bases between the two germline ends. The CDR3 sequence is 12 residues long. Germline V gene data show CDR1 as SGHTA and CDR2 as FQGNSA. The DNA for the CDR3 is TGTGCCAGCCGAAGGGGGAATCAGCCCCAGCATTTT. As protein: CASRRGNQPQHF.

The chain employs TRBV7-9 and TRBJ2-7; perhaps TRBD1 as D (6 bases). With 3 bases removed from V and 7 bases from J, the gap between germline ends came to 16 bases. Germline CDR1 and CDR2: SEHNR and FQNEAQ (reference sequence). This CDR3 is built from 14 residues. The CDR3 coding sequence is TGTGCCAGCAGCTTCCGCGACAGGCCAATGGAGCAGTACTTC. Amino acid sequence: CASSFRDRPMEQYF.

This rearrangement joins TRBV7-8 to TRBJ2-2, with D hard to call. V lost 1 base, J lost 0 bases, and 6 bases lay in between. Germline assignment: CDR1 SGHVS and CDR2 FQNEAQ. The CDR3 length is 15 residues. CDR3: CASSLVVTNTGELFF. The CDR3 nucleotides are TGTGCCAGCAGCTTAGTCGTGACGAACACCGGGGAGCTGTTTTTT.

This chain links TRBV5-1 with TRBJ1-2; 10 bases align to TRBD1. This CDR3 is 14 amino acids long. Germline V gene data show CDR1 as SGHRS and CDR2 as YFSETQ. The J segment lost 7 bases and the V segment lost 4 bases, leaving 7 bases of the junction unmatched. The CDR3 DNA reads TGCGCCAGCAGCGGCGGGACAGGGGTGGGTGGCTACACCTTC. Translated, it gives CASSGGTGVGGYTF.

The V gene is TRBV6-1, the J gene TRBJ1-1; D ambiguous. The V gene's germline CDR1 is MNHNS and CDR2 SASEGT. The V and J ends lost 7 bases and 5 bases respectively, with 11 bases between them. The CDR3 totals 12 residues. CDR3 in DNA: TGTGCCAGCATCCGAATCGGGACTGAAGCTTTCTTT. The encoded protein is CASIRIGTEAFF.

The J gene is TRBJ2-2, the V gene TRBV7-9, with 12 bases identical to TRBD1. CDR1 SEHNR and CDR2 FQNEAQ come from the germline V gene (reference sequence). Trimming removed 5 bases from V and 4 bases from J; junction bases left unmatched: 11. CDR3 length: 18 amino acids. The CDR3 reads CASSPRDRGLRGTGELFF. For the CDR3, the DNA is TGTGCCAGCAGCCCCCGGGACAGGGGGCTTCGGGGCACCGGGGAGCTGTTTTTT.

This chain connects TRBV18 to TRBJ1-5; D gene ambiguous. The germline V and J ends were trimmed by 6 bases and 5 bases, with 17 bases remaining between them. This CDR3 is 15 amino acids long. From germline, CDR1 is KGHSH and CDR2 LQKENI. CDR3 bases: TGTGCCAGCTCGCCCGTGGATGCAAACGATCAGCCCCAGCATTTT. It codes for CASSPVDANDQPQHF.

This chain uses TRBV15 with TRBJ2-1; 14 nucleotides align to TRBD2. Germline CDR1 is LNHNV and CDR2 is YYDKDF (reference sequence). The CDR3 contains 18 residues. V was clipped by 4 bases and J by 7 bases; unmatched bases: 12. This CDR3 is CATSNLGGTSGRVNEQFF. In DNA, the CDR3 is TGTGCCACCAGCAACCTTGGGGGGACTAGCGGGAGAGTAAATGAGCAGTTCTTC.

V gene TRBV30 combines with J gene TRBJ2-5; TRBD1 matches 9 bases. The trim removed 0 bases at V and 5 bases at J, leaving 4 bases unmatched. Germline loops: CDR1 GTSNPN, CDR2 SVGIG (reference sequence). The CDR3 covers 14 residues. In DNA, the CDR3 is TGTGCCTGGAGTGTCTACAGGGGGCCGGAGACCCAGTACTTC. Protein: CAWSVYRGPETQYF.

This sequence joins TRBV25-1 and TRBJ1-2; D is unresolved. V gave up 4 bases and J gave up 2 bases, with 11 bases separating them. The germline V gene has CDR1 MGHDK and CDR2 SYGVNS. The CDR3 is made up of 14 amino acids. The DNA of the CDR3 is TGTGCCAGCAGTGTGGGCAGCTACAACTATGGCTACACCTTC. This sequence encodes CASSVGSYNYGYTF.

This rearrangement joins TRBV5-6 to TRBJ1-1; D remains ambiguous. This CDR3 is built from 15 residues. Per the germline V gene, CDR1 is SGHDT and CDR2 is YYEEEE. V was pared by 4 bases and J by 0 bases, with 13 bases between. The CDR3: CASSVGPGMNTEAFF. In DNA form, the CDR3 reads TGTGCCAGCAGCGTCGGACCCGGAATGAACACTGAAGCTTTCTTT. Full variable domain (missing parts from reference TRBV5-6 and TRBJ1-1): DAGVTQSPTHLIKTRGQQVTLRCSPKSGHDTVSWYQQALGQGPQFIFQYYEEEERQRGNFPDRFSGHQFPNYSSELNVNALLLGDSALYLCASSVGPGMNTEAFFGQGTRLTVV.

This chain joins TRBV7-6 and TRBJ1-4; D is unresolved. V shed 7 bases and J shed 4 bases, with 10 bases lying between them. The CDR3 is 13 amino acids. The germline V gene has CDR1 SGHVS and CDR2 FNYEAQ. The CDR3 region has the DNA TGTGCCAGCACCCAGAACCTTAATGAAAAACTGTTTTTT. Its translation is CASTQNLNEKLFF.

The V call is TRBV5-1, the J call TRBJ1-1; D is undetermined. The CDR3 totals 17 residues. Germline CDR1 is SGHRS and CDR2 is YFSETQ. Trimming left V 3 bases short and J 2 bases short, with 20 bases between. In DNA form, the CDR3 reads TGCGCCAGCAGCTACCGGGAACCTCACTCCCCCAACACTGAAGCTTTCTTT. Protein product: CASSYREPHSPNTEAFF.

The V and J genes are TRBV19 and TRBJ1-2; 8 bases map to TRBD1. The ends lost 6 bases at V and 7 bases at J; junction bases unmatched: 13. The CDR3 covers 15 residues. CDR1 is LNHDA and CDR2 is SQIVND in the germline V gene (reference sequence). Here the CDR3 DNA reads TGTGCCAGTAGAGGGCCGGGACAGGACACGGCTGGCTACACCTTC. Translating it yields CASRGPGQDTAGYTF. The whole variable domain, remainder taken from reference TRBV19 and TRBJ1-2, is DGGITQSPKYLFRKEGQNVTLSCEQNLNHDAMYWYRQDPGQGLRLIYYSQIVNDFQKGDIAEGYSVSREKKESFPLTVTSAQKNPTAFYLCASRGPGQDTAGYTFGSGTRLTVV.